Sequencing of this TCR beta chain was carried out in a study of CD8 T cells in Susac syndrome. This CDR3 comprises 16 residues. The V and J ends lost 5 bases and 3 bases, in that order; junction bases with no gene match: 6. Germline V gene sequence: CDR1 SEHNR, CDR2 FQNEAQ (reference sequence). Random hexamers were used to reverse transcribe the RNA input (roughly 0.5 to 1 ug). Amplification of TCR beta CDR3 used immunoSEQ multiplex PCR across 54 Vbeta and 13 Jbeta. TCRdb recomputed calls from the immunoSEQ multiplex PCR reads with MiXCR, one row per CDR3 protein. This table has about 69,000 distinct CDR3 sequences, roughly 94% appearing once. From blood CD8+ and CD4+ T cells, TCR beta sequences were generated. FACS enriched CD8+ TEMRA cells, while bulk CD8+ and CD4+ were negatively isolated.

Sequencing used CD8+ T cells from PBMCs. The V and J genes are TRBV7-9 and TRBJ2-1; 11 positions agree with TRBD2. The receptor was isolated from a human donor in good health. This CDR3 reads CASSDLAGGFYNEQFF. CDR3 nucleotide sequence: TGTGCCAGCAGCGATCTAGCGGGGGGCTTCTACAATGAGCAGTTCTTC. The full variable domain, with the rest looked up from reference TRBV7-9 and TRBJ2-1, is DTGVSQNPRHKITKRGQNVTFRCDPISEHNRLYWYRQTLGQGPEFLTYFQNEAQLEKSRLLSDRFSAERPKGSFSTLEIQRTEQGDSAMYLCASSDLAGGFYNEQFFGPGTRLTVL.